A single sample is the source of the 2 T cell receptor beta chains below, sequenced in a study of shared clonotypes between healthy human individuals. Sequencing was performed with immunoSEQ multiplex PCR; in TCRdb, only in-frame clones are kept and a portion is missing. The sample has a few million clones, nearly 97% seen once. The sample was naive CD4+ T cells sorted from blood. Subset noted: CD45RA+ positively selected. These receptors came from a man between 18 and 29 years old in good health.

In this sample, this clone turned up once. The chain couples TRBV4-1 to TRBJ2-3, with D perhaps TRBD2 (5 bases). CDR1 and CDR2 from the germline V gene are MGHRA and YSYEKL. This CDR3 comprises 15 residues. V was pared by 7 bases and J by 4 bases, with 18 bases between. CDR3 nucleotides: TGCGCCAGCACACTAGGGAACATAGGTTCAGATACGCAGTATTTT. It translates to CASTLGNIGSDTQYF.

The CDR3 nucleotides read TGTGCCTGGAGTGGGGGGGCCACAGAGACCCAGTACTTC. This codes for CAWSGGATETQYF. V gene TRBV30 combines with J gene TRBJ2-5; the D gene could be TRBD1 or TRBD2 (6 bases each). CDR3 length equals 13 residues. From germline, CDR1 is GTSNPN and CDR2 SVGIG (reference sequence). V was cut by 1 base and J by 4 bases, with 10 bases left in between. Based on the CDR3 plus reference TRBV30 and TRBJ2-5, the full variable domain is SQTIHQWPATLVQPVGSPLSLECTVEGTSNPNLYWYRQAAGRGLQLLFYSVGIGQISSEVPQNLSASRPQDRQFILSSKKLLLSDSGFYLCAWSGGATETQYFGPGTRLLVL.